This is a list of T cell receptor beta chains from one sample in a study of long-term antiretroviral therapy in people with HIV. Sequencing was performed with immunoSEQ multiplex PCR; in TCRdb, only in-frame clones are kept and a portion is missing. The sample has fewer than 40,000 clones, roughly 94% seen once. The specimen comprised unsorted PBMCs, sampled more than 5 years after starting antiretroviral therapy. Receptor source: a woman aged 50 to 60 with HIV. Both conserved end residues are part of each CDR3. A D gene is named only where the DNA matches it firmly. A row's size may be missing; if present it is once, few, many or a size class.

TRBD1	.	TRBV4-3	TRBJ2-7	CASSKTGDSYEQYF	TGCGCCAGCAGTAAGACAGGGGACTCCTACGAGCAGTACTTC
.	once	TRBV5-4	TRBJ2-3	CASSLGGGNTDTQYF	TGTGCCAGCAGCTTGGGAGGCGGGAACACAGATACGCAGTATTTT
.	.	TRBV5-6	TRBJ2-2	CASSFSTTGELFF	TGTGCCAGCAGCTTTTCGACCACCGGGGAGCTGTTTTTT
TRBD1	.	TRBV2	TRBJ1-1	CASSGTGGSSTEAFF	TGTGCCAGCAGTGGGACAGGCGGTTCGAGCACTGAAGCTTTCTTT
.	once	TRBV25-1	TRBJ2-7	CASARGYEQYF	TGTGCCAGCGCTCGGGGATACGAGCAGTACTTC
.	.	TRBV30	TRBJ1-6	CAWRRTALGNSPLHF	TGTGCCTGGAGGCGGACCGCCTTGGGTAATTCACCCCTCCACTTT
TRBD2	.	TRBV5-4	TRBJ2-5	CASSLAPAGGAETQYF	TGTGCCAGCAGCTTGGCCCCAGCGGGGGGAGCAGAGACCCAGTACTTC
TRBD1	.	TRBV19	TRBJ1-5	CASSIWRTGGVSNQPQHF	TGTGCCAGTAGTATATGGAGGACAGGTGGAGTGAGCAATCAGCCCCAGCATTTT
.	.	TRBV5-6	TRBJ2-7	CASSLRAAGEQYF	TGTGCCAGCAGCCTCCGGGCCGCGGGGGAGCAGTACTTC
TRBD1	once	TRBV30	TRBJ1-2	CAWSADRGAWGYTF	TGTGCCTGGAGCGCAGACAGGGGGGCTTGGGGCTACACCTTC
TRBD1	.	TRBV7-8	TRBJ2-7	CASSAQDRPSYEQYF	TGTGCCAGCAGCGCCCAGGACAGGCCCTCCTACGAGCAGTACTTC
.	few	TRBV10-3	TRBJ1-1	CAISRDYTEAFF	TGTGCCATCAGCAGGGATTATACTGAAGCTTTCTTT
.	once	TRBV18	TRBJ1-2	CASSQDGNYGYTF	TGTGCCAGCTCACAAGACGGAAACTATGGCTACACCTTC
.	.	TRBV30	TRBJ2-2	CAWRSRTRMNTGELFF	TGTGCCTGGCGATCCAGAACCAGGATGAACACCGGGGAGCTGTTTTTT
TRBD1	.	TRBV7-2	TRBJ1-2	CASSLGQGNVGGYTF	TGTGCCAGCAGCCTCGGACAGGGGAATGTAGGCGGCTACACCTTC
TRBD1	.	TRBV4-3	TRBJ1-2	CASSPMGQGYGYTF	TGCGCCAGCAGCCCTATGGGACAGGGGTATGGCTACACCTTC
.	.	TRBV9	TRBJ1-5	CASNEGSNQPQHF	TGTGCCAGCAATGAGGGGAGCAATCAGCCCCAGCATTTT
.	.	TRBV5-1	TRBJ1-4	CASSPWTATNEKLFF	TGCGCCAGCAGCCCCTGGACAGCAACTAATGAAAAACTGTTTTTT
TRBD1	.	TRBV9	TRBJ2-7	CASSVENRQGKRWQYF	TGTGCCAGCAGCGTAGAGAACCGACAGGGAAAGCGATGGCAGTACTTC
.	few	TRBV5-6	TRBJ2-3	CASSRAKTDTQYF	TGTGCCAGCAGCCGGGCCAAAACAGATACGCAGTATTTT
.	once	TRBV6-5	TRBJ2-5	CASSYFVGGAVETQYF	TGTGCCAGCAGTTATTTTGTTGGGGGGGCGGTGGAGACCCAGTACTTC
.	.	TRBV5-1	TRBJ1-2	CASSFLGARYGYTF	TGCGCCAGCAGCTTTTTGGGGGCGCGCTATGGCTACACCTTC
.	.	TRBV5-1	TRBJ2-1	CASSLEGVYNEQFF	TGCGCCAGCAGCTTGGAGGGGGTCTACAATGAGCAGTTCTTC
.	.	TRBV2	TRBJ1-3	CASSDGVSGNTIYF	TGTGCCAGCAGTGATGGGGTCTCTGGAAACACCATATATTTT
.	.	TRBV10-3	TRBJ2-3	CAIRQGGLGTDTQYF	TGTGCCATCCGTCAGGGGGGCCTGGGCACAGATACGCAGTATTTT
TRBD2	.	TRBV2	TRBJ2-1	CASSERDYGPQFF	TGTGCCAGCAGTGAACGGGACTACGGGCCGCAGTTCTTC